One and the same sample provided the 18 T cell receptor beta chains below, sequenced in a study of Ad26.COV2.S vaccination and SARS-CoV-2 variants (dated by TCRdb to 2020 to 2022). Preparation of the library involved the immunoSEQ multiplex PCR assay. This is the immuneACCESS table as TCRdb keeps it, with only in-frame sequences that have V and J called. A part of the clones is gone; compared with another copy, unresolved V genes explain less than half, and the rest is unexplained. A total of roughly 350,000 clones appear in this sample, approximately 90% of them only once. 6.4% of the sample rests with the top ten. The intended sense of this specimen's treatment or condition label: 15 to 20 received Ad26.COV2.S at low or high dose, single or two shots; roughly five received placebo; per-sample allocation not given. Repertoires of vaccine and placebo recipients were sequenced from samples taken on day 63 after the first injection.

The input for sequencing was peripheral blood, taken in a trial of Ad26.COV2.S vaccine versus placebo. The receptors were gathered from a person between 18 and 59 years old who received the Ad26.COV2.S COVID-19 vaccine or a placebo.

The V gene is TRBV7-6, the J gene TRBJ2-1; 8 bases match TRBD2. This CDR3 spans 15 amino acids. V was clipped by 2 bases and J by 6 bases; unmatched bases: 6. Germline values: CDR1 SGHVS, CDR2 FNYEAQ. The DNA for the CDR3 is TGTGCCAGCAGCTTATATTTGAGCGGGGGCAATGAGCAGTTCTTC. Translating gives CASSLYLSGGNEQFF.

This chain links TRBV7-2 with TRBJ2-7, with 8 bases that match TRBD2. The CDR3 sequence is 15 residues long. Unmatched junction bases numbered 5, after V lost 1 base and J lost 3 bases. Germline V gene lookup returns CDR1 SGHTA and CDR2 FQGNSA. CDR3 nucleotides: TGTGCCAGCAGCTTAGACGGGGGGGACCTCTACGAGCAGTACTTC. Translation: CASSLDGGDLYEQYF.

The table lists this clone with a count of one. The rearrangement uses TRBV19 and TRBJ1-5; TRBD1 is a possible D gene (6 bases). Germline CDR1 reads LNHDA; CDR2 reads SQIVND (reference sequence). The V gene lost 5 bases and the J gene lost 5 bases, with 13 bases spanning the gap. This CDR3 region has 14 residues. Here the CDR3 DNA reads TGTGCCAGTAGTTCGGGGCAGGGGTATCAGCCCCAGCATTTT. This codes for CASSSGQGYQPQHF. Using reference TRBV19 and TRBJ1-5 for the parts outside the CDR3, the full variable domain is DGGITQSPKYLFRKEGQNVTLSCEQNLNHDAMYWYRQDPGQGLRLIYYSQIVNDFQKGDIAEGYSVSREKKESFPLTVTSAQKNPTAFYLCASSSGQGYQPQHFGDGTRLSIL.

This clone was seen a few times. At one end the junction does not follow the germline gene, possibly because of a read error. V usage is TRBV3-1 (or the pseudogene TRBV3-2) and J usage is TRBJ2-1; no clear D gene. CDR3 size: 12 residues. Germline lookup yields CDR1 LGHDT and CDR2 YNNKEL (reference sequence). CDR3 residues: CATSWMRNEQFF. In DNA, the CDR3 is TGTGCCACCAGCTGGATGCGCAATGAGCAGTTCTTC.

The chain has TRBV3-1 (or the pseudogene TRBV3-2) and TRBJ1-3, with a tentative D call TRBD1 (5 bases). Deletions cut 2 bases from V and 4 bases from J, with 12 bases between. This CDR3 comprises 15 residues. Germline loops: CDR1 LGHDT, CDR2 YNNKEL (reference sequence). The CDR3 is CASSQLSRVGNTIYF. CDR3 nucleotide sequence: TGTGCCAGCAGCCAATTGTCCAGGGTCGGAAACACCATATATTTT.

The chain combines TRBV7-3 with TRBJ2-5; a weak D match, TRBD2 (5 bases). The germline V gene has CDR1 SGHTA and CDR2 FQGTGA. V was pared by 4 bases and J by 4 bases, with 13 bases between. The CDR3 contains 14 residues. CDR3 nucleotides: TGTGCCAGCAGCTCACCGAATGGGAGAGAGACCCAGTACTTC. It yields the protein CASSSPNGRETQYF. Looking up the rest from reference TRBV7-3 and TRBJ2-5 gives the full variable domain: GAGVSQTPSNKVTEKGKYVELRCDPISGHTALYWYRQSLGQGPEFLIYFQGTGAADDSGLPNDRFFAVRPEGSVSTLKIQRTERGDSAVYLCASSSPNGRETQYFGPGTRLLVL.

On this clone: The junction differs from germline at one of its ends, possibly a read error. This chain links TRBV15 with TRBJ2-7; 10 bases agree with TRBD1. The CDR3 covers 14 residues. CDR1 is LNHNV, CDR2 YYDKDF, per germline (reference sequence). CDR3 loop: CATSRDPGTGDNTF. The CDR3 DNA sequence: TGTGCCACCAGCAGAGATCCCGGGACAGGGGATAATACCTTC. Full variable domain (missing parts from reference TRBV15 and TRBJ2-7): DAMVIQNPRYQVTQFGKPVTLSCSQTLNHNVMYWYQQKSSQAPKLLFHYYDKDFNNEADTPDNFQSRRPNTSFCFLDIRSPGLGDTAMYLCATSRDPGTGDNTFGPGTRLTVT.

This sequence joins TRBV3-1 (or the pseudogene TRBV3-2) and TRBJ2-7; 8 bases match TRBD2. Germline V lookup: CDR1 LGHDT, CDR2 YNNKEL (reference sequence). Germline trimming cut 4 bases from V and 0 bases from J; bases unmatched to any gene: 11. CDR3 length: 17 amino acids. CDR3 loop: CASSPHRGAGASYEQYF. The DNA of the CDR3 is TGTGCCAGCAGCCCCCACCGGGGAGCGGGGGCCTCCTACGAGCAGTACTTC.

The rearrangement joins TRBV30 to TRBJ2-3; D is unclear. The germline V gene has CDR1 GTSNPN and CDR2 SVGIG (reference sequence). This CDR3 contains 13 residues. Deletions cut 4 bases from V and 0 bases from J, with 8 bases between. The CDR3 loop is CAWTMDSTDTQYF. CDR3 sequence (DNA): TGTGCCTGGACCATGGACAGCACAGATACGCAGTATTTT.

The CDR3 bases are TGTGCCTGGAATCTTCAGGGACTAGCGGGAGGTGGTGAGCAGTTCTTC. It translates to CAWNLQGLAGGGEQFF. The chain is built from TRBV30 and TRBJ2-1, with 15 bases identical to TRBD2. The V and J ends lost 4 bases and 9 bases, in that order; junction bases with no gene match: 10. The CDR3 has 16 amino acids. Germline values: CDR1 GTSNPN, CDR2 SVGIG (reference sequence).

The V gene is TRBV29-1, the J gene TRBJ2-6; unclear D gene. Germline CDR1 reads SQVTM; CDR2 reads ANQGSEA. This CDR3 is built from 16 residues. V dropped 4 bases and J dropped 1 base, with 14 bases sitting between them. In DNA, the CDR3 is TGCAGCGTTGTTCGGGCGGAAAAGTCTGGGGCCAACGTCCTGACTTTC. It encodes CSVVRAEKSGANVLTF.

The CDR3 DNA reads as TGTGCCAGCAGCTTAGCGCCCGGGACAGCCCATGAAAAACTGTTTTTT. This codes for CASSLAPGTAHEKLFF. J is TRBJ1-4 and V is TRBV7-6; 7 nucleotides line up with TRBD1. CDR3 length: 16 amino acids. J gave up 6 bases and V 0 bases, and 7 bases lay outside the gene matches. Germline V gene data show CDR1 as SGHVS and CDR2 as FNYEAQ.

The chain links TRBV10-3 to TRBJ2-1; TRBD2 agrees at 7 bases. CDR1 ENHRY and CDR2 SYGVKD come from the germline V gene. Trimming at V came to 6 bases and at J to 4 bases, leaving 12 bases not matched to a gene. This CDR3 is built from 16 residues. CDR3 loop: CAIRGRAGLDYNEQFF. The CDR3 DNA sequence: TGTGCCATCAGGGGGAGGGCCGGGCTGGATTACAATGAGCAGTTCTTC.

The rearrangement uses TRBV11-3 and TRBJ2-2; D remains unclear. Deletions cut 9 bases from V and 1 base from J, with 12 bases between. CDR1 is SGHNT, CDR2 YENEEA, per germline. CDR3 length: 14 residues. The CDR3 region has the DNA TGTGCCAGTCGGCCTTTCTTGAACACCGGGGAGCTGTTTTTT. This gives the protein CASRPFLNTGELFF. Complete variable domain (other parts from reference TRBV11-3 and TRBJ2-2): EAGVVQSPRYKIIEKKQPVAFWCNPISGHNTLYWYLQNLGQGPELLIRYENEEAVDDSQLPKDRFSAERLKGVDSTLKIQPAELGDSAVYLCASRPFLNTGELFFGEGSRLTVL.

The V and J genes are TRBV4-2 and TRBJ1-2, with D tentatively TRBD1 (6 bases). Trimming took off 0 bases at V and 8 bases at J, with 13 bases between the two ends. This CDR3 spans 14 amino acids. Germline values: CDR1 LGHNA, CDR2 YNFKEQ. This CDR3 reads CASSQEGQGNGYTF. The CDR3 coding sequence is TGTGCCAGCAGCCAAGAAGGGCAGGGGAACGGCTACACCTTC.

V is TRBV9 and J is TRBJ2-2, with no clear D. The CDR3 is 15 residues long. CDR1 is SGDLS and CDR2 is YYNGEE in the germline V gene. Trimming left V 0 bases short and J 1 base short, with 7 bases between. CDR3 nucleotide sequence: TGTGCCAGCAGCGTAGTAGCCCGGAACACCGGGGAGCTGTTTTTT. It specifies CASSVVARNTGELFF.

This chain uses TRBV12-3 or TRBV12-4 with TRBJ1-2; possible D gene TRBD1, 5 bases. Trimming took 3 bases from V and 8 from J, leaving 13 bases between them. The CDR3 extends over 13 amino acids. In DNA, the CDR3 is TGTGCCAGCAGTTTCGACGCGAAGGGGGGCTACACCTTC. It translates to CASSFDAKGGYTF.

The chain recombines TRBV9 with TRBJ1-4; 9 bases align to TRBD1. Per germline, CDR1 SGDLS and CDR2 YYNGEE. CDR3 length: 15 residues. With 0 bases clipped from V and 8 bases from J, the junction kept 5 bases outside the gene matches. CDR3 bases: TGTGCCAGCAGCGTAGGTGGGACAGGGTACGAAAAACTGTTTTTT. Encoded protein: CASSVGGTGYEKLFF.